A selection of T cell receptor beta chains follows, all from one sample in a study of T cell responses to AZD1222 COVID-19 vaccine. Sequencing was performed with immunoSEQ multiplex PCR; in TCRdb, only in-frame clones are kept and a portion is missing. Among 200,000 or so clones listed, 85% to 95% were seen once. Sample: peripheral blood, taken on day 0 of AZD1222 vaccination. These receptors all stem from an adult in good health. CDR3s include the opening cysteine and the closing phenylalanine or tryptophan. Each record gives: V gene, clone size, J gene, D gene, CDR3 DNA, CDR3 protein. The D gene is left open where the match is weak. The size entry is marked missing in some rows and otherwise reads once, few, many or a size class.

v_gene: TRBV5-1
abundance: NA
j_gene: TRBJ1-1
d_gene: TRBD1
CDR3nt: TGCGCCAGCAGCTTATCAGGGGGAGACACTGAAGCTTTCTTT
CDR3aa: CASSLSGGDTEAFF

v_gene: TRBV30
abundance: NA
j_gene: TRBJ1-1
d_gene: TRBD1
CDR3nt: TGTGCCTGGAGTAAGGACAGGGCGATGAACACTGAAGCTTTCTTT
CDR3aa: CAWSKDRAMNTEAFF

v_gene: TRBV7-8
abundance: NA
j_gene: TRBJ1-5
d_gene: NA
CDR3nt: TGTGCCAGCAGCGTCCAAGAGGGGGGCTGGCAGCCCCAGCATTTT
CDR3aa: CASSVQEGGWQPQHF

v_gene: TRBV7-3
abundance: NA
j_gene: TRBJ2-4
d_gene: TRBD1
CDR3nt: TGTGCCAGCAGCTTAAGGGGGACAGGGGCGGACATTCAGTACTTC
CDR3aa: CASSLRGTGADIQYF

v_gene: TRBV9
abundance: NA
j_gene: TRBJ2-2
d_gene: NA
CDR3nt: TGTGCCAGCAGCGTATATAACACCGGGGAGCTGTTTTTT
CDR3aa: CASSVYNTGELFF

v_gene: TRBV27
abundance: NA
j_gene: TRBJ1-2
d_gene: NA
CDR3nt: TGTGCCAGCAGTTTAATCGGGGGGCACGGGGATGGCTACACCTTC
CDR3aa: CASSLIGGHGDGYTF

v_gene: TRBV27
abundance: NA
j_gene: TRBJ2-1
d_gene: NA
CDR3nt: TGTGCCAGCACCCTGACTAGTAGGGCGTACAATGAGCAGTTCTTC
CDR3aa: CASTLTSRAYNEQFF

v_gene: TRBV4-1
abundance: NA
j_gene: TRBJ1-1
d_gene: NA
CDR3nt: TGCGCCAGCAGCCAGGGGGGACAAAACACTGAAGCTTTCTTT
CDR3aa: CASSQGGQNTEAFF

v_gene: TRBV7-8
abundance: NA
j_gene: TRBJ1-1
d_gene: TRBD1
CDR3nt: TGTGCCAGCAGCCTAACAGGGGCCCTGAACACTGAAGCTTTCTTT
CDR3aa: CASSLTGALNTEAFF

v_gene: TRBV19
abundance: once
j_gene: TRBJ2-1
d_gene: NA
CDR3nt: TGTGCCAGTAGTATGGACAGATACAATGAGCAGTTCTTC
CDR3aa: CASSMDRYNEQFF

v_gene: TRBV15
abundance: once
j_gene: TRBJ2-7
d_gene: TRBD2
CDR3nt: TGTGCCACCAGCAGAGGTCGGACTAGCGGGGCCTACGAGCAGTACTTC
CDR3aa: CATSRGRTSGAYEQYF

v_gene: TRBV4-1
abundance: NA
j_gene: TRBJ2-2
d_gene: TRBD1
CDR3nt: TGCGCCAGCAGCCTACAAGTAGGACAGGGCCGGGAGCTGTTTTTT
CDR3aa: CASSLQVGQGRELFF

v_gene: TRBV7-9
abundance: NA
j_gene: TRBJ2-2
d_gene: TRBD1
CDR3nt: TGTGCCAGCAGCTGGGACAGCACCGGGGAGCTGTTTTTT
CDR3aa: CASSWDSTGELFF

v_gene: TRBV6-5
abundance: NA
j_gene: TRBJ1-1
d_gene: NA
CDR3nt: TGTGCCAGCAAACAGGGAATGAACACTGAAGCTTTCTTT
CDR3aa: CASKQGMNTEAFF

v_gene: TRBV7-8
abundance: NA
j_gene: TRBJ2-5
d_gene: NA
CDR3nt: TGTGCCAGCAGCTCCTTGGGATACCTGGGAGAGACCCAGTACTTC
CDR3aa: CASSSLGYLGETQYF

v_gene: TRBV6-5
abundance: NA
j_gene: TRBJ1-1
d_gene: NA
CDR3nt: TGTGCCAGCACCCGGGGGGGGTTGTTGAACACTGAAGCTTTCTTT
CDR3aa: CASTRGGLLNTEAFF

v_gene: TRBV6-4
abundance: NA
j_gene: TRBJ1-1
d_gene: NA
CDR3nt: TGTGCCAGCCACCGGGGGGCCCCAAGCGGTTTCTTT
CDR3aa: CASHRGAPSGFF

v_gene: TRBV6-2/TRBV6-3
abundance: NA
j_gene: TRBJ1-1
d_gene: NA
CDR3nt: TGTGCCAGCAGTTACGTCAGAGCGAACACTGAAGCTTTCTTT
CDR3aa: CASSYVRANTEAFF

v_gene: TRBV7-2
abundance: NA
j_gene: TRBJ1-6
d_gene: NA
CDR3nt: TGTGCCAGCAGCCGTCGAGCAGGGGAAATAGGCTCACCCCTCCACTTT
CDR3aa: CASSRRAGEIGSPLHF

v_gene: TRBV7-9
abundance: NA
j_gene: TRBJ1-1
d_gene: NA
CDR3nt: TGTGCCATTCGGCGGGGTCCCACATCGAACACTGAAGCTTTCTTT
CDR3aa: CAIRRGPTSNTEAFF

v_gene: TRBV7-9
abundance: NA
j_gene: TRBJ1-4
d_gene: TRBD1
CDR3nt: TGTGCCAGCAGCCCAGGGGGAACAACTAATGAAAAACTGTTTTTT
CDR3aa: CASSPGGTTNEKLFF

v_gene: TRBV5-1
abundance: NA
j_gene: TRBJ1-1
d_gene: TRBD1
CDR3nt: TGCGCCAGCAGCAAGGGACAGGGGTTGGGTGAAGCTTTCTTT
CDR3aa: CASSKGQGLGEAFF

v_gene: TRBV29-1
abundance: NA
j_gene: TRBJ2-7
d_gene: TRBD2
CDR3nt: TGCAGCGTTGAAAACCTAGCGGGAGGCGATTACGAGCAGTACTTC
CDR3aa: CSVENLAGGDYEQYF

v_gene: TRBV6-5
abundance: NA
j_gene: TRBJ1-5
d_gene: NA
CDR3nt: TGTGCCAGCAGTTACAGGGTGAATCAGCCCCAGCATTTT
CDR3aa: CASSYRVNQPQHF

v_gene: TRBV19
abundance: NA
j_gene: TRBJ2-7
d_gene: TRBD1
CDR3nt: TGTGCCAGTAGTCCGTCCGGGACAGGGGGCCCTCAGAAGCAGTACTTC
CDR3aa: CASSPSGTGGPQKQYF

v_gene: TRBV30
abundance: NA
j_gene: TRBJ1-3
d_gene: NA
CDR3nt: TGTGCCTGGAGTGGCACGGGACTTTACTCTGGAAACACCATATATTTT
CDR3aa: CAWSGTGLYSGNTIYF

v_gene: TRBV2
abundance: NA
j_gene: TRBJ1-2
d_gene: NA
CDR3nt: TGTGCCACCCCCCGGGACCGCCTCTATGGCTACACCTTC
CDR3aa: CATPRDRLYGYTF

v_gene: TRBV9
abundance: once
j_gene: TRBJ2-1
d_gene: NA
CDR3nt: TGTGCCAGCAGTATGGAGGGGTACTACAATGAGCAGTTCTTC
CDR3aa: CASSMEGYYNEQFF

v_gene: TRBV7-3
abundance: NA
j_gene: TRBJ2-3
d_gene: TRBD2
CDR3nt: TGTGCCAGCAGCTTATCCAGCGGGGGTAGCACAGATACGCAGTATTTT
CDR3aa: CASSLSSGGSTDTQYF

v_gene: TRBV6-5
abundance: NA
j_gene: TRBJ1-1
d_gene: NA
CDR3nt: TGTGCCAGCAGTCTGGACACAATGAACACTGAAGCTTTCTTT
CDR3aa: CASSLDTMNTEAFF

v_gene: TRBV19
abundance: NA
j_gene: TRBJ1-1
d_gene: NA
CDR3nt: TGTGCCAGTAGTAACCTAGGTGATACTGAAGCTTTCTTT
CDR3aa: CASSNLGDTEAFF

v_gene: TRBV9
abundance: NA
j_gene: TRBJ1-6
d_gene: NA
CDR3nt: TGTGCCAGCAGTCCGCGGGGGGATGGCATTTCACCCCTCCACTTT
CDR3aa: CASSPRGDGISPLHF

v_gene: TRBV11-1
abundance: NA
j_gene: TRBJ1-1
d_gene: NA
CDR3nt: TGTGCCAGCAGCCCCGGTGGGGGAGAAGCTTTCTTT
CDR3aa: CASSPGGGEAFF